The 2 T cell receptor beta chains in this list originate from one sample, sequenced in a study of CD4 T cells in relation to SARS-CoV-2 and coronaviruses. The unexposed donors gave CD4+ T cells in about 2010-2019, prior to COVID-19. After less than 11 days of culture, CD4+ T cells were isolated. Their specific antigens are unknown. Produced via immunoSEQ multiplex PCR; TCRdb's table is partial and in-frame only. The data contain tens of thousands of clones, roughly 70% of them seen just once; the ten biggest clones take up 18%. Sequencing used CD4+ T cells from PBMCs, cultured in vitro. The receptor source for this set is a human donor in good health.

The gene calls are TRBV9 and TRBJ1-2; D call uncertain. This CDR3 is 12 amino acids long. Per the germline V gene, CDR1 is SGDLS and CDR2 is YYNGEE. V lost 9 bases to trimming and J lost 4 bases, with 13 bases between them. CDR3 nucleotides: TGTGCCACATACAGCGAAATCTATGGCTACACCTTC. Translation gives CATYSEIYGYTF.

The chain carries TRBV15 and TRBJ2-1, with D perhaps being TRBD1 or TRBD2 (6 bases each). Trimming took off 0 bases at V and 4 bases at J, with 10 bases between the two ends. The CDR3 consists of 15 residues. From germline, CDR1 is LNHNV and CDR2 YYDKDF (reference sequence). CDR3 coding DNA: TGTGCCACCAGCAGAGACAGGGGAGGTTACAATGAGCAGTTCTTC. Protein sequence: CATSRDRGGYNEQFF.